Detailed here is one T cell receptor beta chain. These data are taken from a study of shared clonotypes between healthy human individuals. Study-wide context: Three plates each covered CD4 naive and memory; CD8 naive two, CD8 memory one.

Healthy and HIV-negative, the adult donors had no recent acute infections or vaccinations. What CD8 memory combined were CD45RO+ cells and CCR7-negative CD45RA+ TemRA cells. At deep level, the assay was performed. Sequenced by immunoSEQ multiplex PCR; TCRdb stores in-frame clones only, minus some. The sample has 90,000 to 150,000 clones, around 68% seen once; the top ten hold roughly 23%. The sequenced sample consisted of memory CD8+ T cells sorted from blood. As for subset: CD45RO+ cells pooled with CCR7-negative TemRA cells. The receptor comes from a woman aged 25 to 39 in good health.

CDR3: CASGLTGGIANEQFF. CDR3 DNA: TGTGCTAGTGGTTTGACAGGGGGTATCGCGAATGAGCAGTTCTTC. This chain connects TRBV12-5 to TRBJ2-1; TRBD1 matches at 8 bases. The CDR3 sequence is 15 residues long. V gave up 2 bases and J gave up 7 bases; unmatched junction bases: 7. Germline assignment: CDR1 LGHNT and CDR2 FRNRAP.